This paragraph covers one T cell receptor beta chain sequence. The antigen is undetermined. The data were obtained in a study of cytomegalovirus exposure and HLA in healthy donors. Overall study results and limits: Cytomegalovirus-associated status was assigned to fewer than 200 TCR beta chains. The authors judged a highly shared variant cluster likely a sequencing artifact. With further analysis later on, most CMV-associated TCR beta chains appeared HLA-restricted.

The PCR had 60 Vbeta and 13 Jbeta primers. Methods used by the authors: The count from a later analysis was tens of millions of unique TCR beta chains, approximately 9.9 million of them shared. The assay was immunoSEQ multiplex PCR, and TCRdb's table has in-frame clones only and misses some. The D gene and trimming were derived from the DNA, and the V and J assignments and clone size from that table. This table has some 130,000 clones, more than 75% appearing once. CDR3 size: 14 residues. CDR1 is MNHNY, CDR2 SVGAGI, per germline (reference sequence). V shed 5 bases, J shed 9 bases, and the junction held 4 bases outside the gene matches.

The chain employs TRBV6-6 and TRBJ1-6, with 10 bases fitting TRBD1. This sequence originates from a male donor in good health and CMV-seronegative. Sequencing was carried out using PBMCs. The CDR3 DNA sequence: TGTGCCAGCAGTAGACAGGGGGCTGTTTCACCCCTCCACTTT. Its translation is CASSRQGAVSPLHF.